A selection of T cell receptor beta chains follows, all from one sample in a study of beta chain features in type 1 diabetes. TCRdb keeps only in-frame clones here, not all; method: immunoSEQ multiplex PCR. The sample holds hundreds of thousands of clones, around 10% seen once. What was sequenced was naive CD4+ T cells from blood. These receptors were collected from a woman younger than 45 in good health. The CDR3 runs from the conserved cysteine through the conserved F or W. Each record gives: J gene, V gene, D gene, clone size, CDR3 protein, CDR3 DNA. D genes are given only for firm matches. Size is stated for part of the rows, as once, few or many counts, or as a class when the clone is expanded.

>TRBJ2-7|TRBV7-2|-|-
CASSPLFGLTYEQYF
TGTGCCAGCAGCCCCCTGTTTGGGCTTACCTACGAGCAGTACTTC
>TRBJ2-7|TRBV19|TRBD1|-
CAASSRGITGTASYEQYF
TGTGCCGCCAGTAGTAGAGGGATAACCGGGACAGCATCCTACGAGCAGTACTTC
>TRBJ2-6|TRBV7-2|TRBD1|few
CASSFTGTGGFSGANVLTF
TGTGCCAGCAGCTTCACCGGGACAGGGGGCTTCTCTGGGGCCAACGTCCTGACTTTC
>TRBJ2-2|TRBV5-4|-|-
CASSLGGVYTGELFF
TGTGCCAGCAGCTTGGGGGGAGTCTACACCGGGGAGCTGTTTTTT
>TRBJ2-1|TRBV12-5|TRBD2|-
CASASLRGGGLINGQFF
TGTGCTAGTGCTTCGCTCCGGGGGGGCGGCCTTATCAATGGGCAGTTCTTC
>TRBJ1-1|TRBV5-4|-|few
CASSPGGGRTEAFF
TGTGCCAGCAGCCCGGGGGGAGGGCGCACTGAAGCTTTCTTT
>TRBJ2-1|TRBV2|-|-
CASSEIQAYNEQFF
TGTGCCAGCAGTGAAATTCAGGCGTACAATGAGCAGTTCTTC
>TRBJ1-2|TRBV30|-|few
CAWSAGVYGYTF
TGTGCCTGGAGTGCCGGGGTCTATGGCTACACCTTC
>TRBJ2-2|TRBV11-2|TRBD2|-
CASSSLGSGLATGELFF
TGTGCCAGCAGCTCCCTCGGTTCGGGACTAGCAACCGGGGAGCTGTTTTTT
>TRBJ2-7|TRBV30|-|-
CAWSVRAEGVYYEQYF
TGTGCCTGGAGTGTACGAGCCGAGGGGGTTTACTACGAGCAGTACTTC
>TRBJ2-2|TRBV19|TRBD1|few
CASRYRGRNTGELFF
TGTGCCAGTAGGTACAGGGGGAGGAACACCGGGGAGCTGTTTTTT
>TRBJ1-4|TRBV28|TRBD1|-
CASSGPGTGDEKLFF
TGTGCCAGCAGTGGACCTGGGACAGGGGACGAAAAACTGTTTTTT
>TRBJ2-5|TRBV30|-|-
CAWSPSHGVRETQYF
TGTGCCTGGAGTCCTAGCCACGGGGTTAGAGAGACCCAGTACTTC
>TRBJ1-2|TRBV10-3|-|few
CAIRLTANYGYTF
TGTGCCATCCGTCTTACAGCTAACTATGGCTACACCTTC
>TRBJ2-1|TRBV6-1|TRBD1|few
CASRPGQGSYNEQFF
TGTGCCAGCAGGCCGGGACAGGGTTCCTACAATGAGCAGTTCTTC
>TRBJ2-2|TRBV7-8|-|-
CASSLVRNRNTGELFF
TGTGCCAGCAGCTTAGTACGGAACAGGAACACCGGGGAGCTGTTTTTT
>TRBJ2-1|TRBV28|-|few
CASSPVKSGVDEQFF
TGTGCCAGCAGTCCCGTGAAGTCAGGGGTCGATGAGCAGTTCTTC
>TRBJ2-5|TRBV2|-|-
CASRPIGGAGGFFTETQYF
TGTGCCAGCAGACCAATAGGGGGGGCAGGGGGCTTCTTTACGGAGACCCAGTACTTC
>TRBJ1-2|TRBV7-9|TRBD1|few
CASSSLQGNYGYTF
TGTGCCAGCAGCTCTCTACAGGGGAACTATGGCTACACCTTC
>TRBJ2-1|TRBV7-9|-|few
CASSLPPGTHEQFF
TGTGCCAGCAGCTTACCCCCGGGTACCCATGAGCAGTTCTTC
>TRBJ2-5|TRBV7-2|TRBD1|few
CASSSGTGALETQYF
TGTGCCAGCAGCAGTGGGACAGGGGCCCTAGAGACCCAGTACTTC
>TRBJ1-5|TRBV29-1|TRBD1|-
CSAGTGKLQPQHF
TGCAGCGCGGGGACAGGGAAACTTCAGCCCCAGCATTTT
>TRBJ2-3|TRBV6-5|-|few
CASSYMQSTDTQYF
TGTGCCAGCAGTTACATGCAGAGCACAGATACGCAGTATTTT
>TRBJ1-2|TRBV7-6|-|-
CASSPRGGTGYTF
TGTGCCAGCAGCCCCCGGGGGGGGACCGGCTACACCTTC